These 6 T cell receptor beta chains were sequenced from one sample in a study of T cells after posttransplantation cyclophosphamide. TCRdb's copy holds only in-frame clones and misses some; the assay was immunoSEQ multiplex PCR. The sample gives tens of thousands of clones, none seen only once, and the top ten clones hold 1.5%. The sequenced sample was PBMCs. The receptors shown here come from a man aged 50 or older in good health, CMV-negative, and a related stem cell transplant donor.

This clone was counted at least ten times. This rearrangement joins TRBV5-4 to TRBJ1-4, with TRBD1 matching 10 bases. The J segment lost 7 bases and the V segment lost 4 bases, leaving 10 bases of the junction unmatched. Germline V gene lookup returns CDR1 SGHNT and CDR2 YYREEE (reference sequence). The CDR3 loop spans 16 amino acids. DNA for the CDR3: TGTGCCAGCAGCCGACGACAGGGGGCGTTAGGTGAAAAACTGTTTTTT. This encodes CASSRRQGALGEKLFF.

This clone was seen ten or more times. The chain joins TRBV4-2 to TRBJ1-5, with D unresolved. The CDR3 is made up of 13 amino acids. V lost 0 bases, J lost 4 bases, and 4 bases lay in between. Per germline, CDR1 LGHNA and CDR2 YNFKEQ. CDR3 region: CASSQDLNQPQHF. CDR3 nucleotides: TGTGCCAGCAGCCAAGACCTAAATCAGCCCCAGCATTTT.

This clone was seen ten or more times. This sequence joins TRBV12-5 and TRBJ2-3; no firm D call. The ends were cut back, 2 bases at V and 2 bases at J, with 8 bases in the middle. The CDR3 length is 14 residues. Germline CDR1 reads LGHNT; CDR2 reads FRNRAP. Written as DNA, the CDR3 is TGTGCTAGTGGTTTGCCCTTAAACACAGATACGCAGTATTTT. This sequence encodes CASGLPLNTDTQYF.

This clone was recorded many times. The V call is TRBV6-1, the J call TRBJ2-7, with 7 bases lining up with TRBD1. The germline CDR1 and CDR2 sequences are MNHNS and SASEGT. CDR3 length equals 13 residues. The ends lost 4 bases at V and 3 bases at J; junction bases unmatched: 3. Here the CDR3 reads CASSVGQRYEQYF. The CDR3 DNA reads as TGTGCCAGCAGTGTGGGACAGCGCTACGAGCAGTACTTC.

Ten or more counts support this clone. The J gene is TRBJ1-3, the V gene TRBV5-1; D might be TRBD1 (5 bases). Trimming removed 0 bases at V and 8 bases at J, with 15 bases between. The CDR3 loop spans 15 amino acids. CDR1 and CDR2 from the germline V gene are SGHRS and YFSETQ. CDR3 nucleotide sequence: TGCGCCAGCAGCTTGGGGACATTTAGCGGGGACACCATATATTTT. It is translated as CASSLGTFSGDTIYF.

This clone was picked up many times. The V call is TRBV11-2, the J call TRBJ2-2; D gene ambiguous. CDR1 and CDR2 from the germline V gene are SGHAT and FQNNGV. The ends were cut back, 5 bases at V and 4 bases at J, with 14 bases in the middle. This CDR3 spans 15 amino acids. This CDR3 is CASSPVVLRTGELFF. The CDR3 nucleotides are TGTGCCAGCAGCCCCGTGGTACTTCGCACCGGGGAGCTGTTTTTT.